This T cell receptor (beta chain) was sequenced in a study of regulatory T cells in long-lasting Graves disease. Findings and caveats of the study: Persistent disease exhibited a predilection for TRBV28, TRBJ1-2 and TRBJ2-5.

This clonotype has only a few counts. Antigen specificity is unknown. The junction differs from germline at one of its ends, possibly a read error. Library construction for TCR beta used iRepertoire HTBI primers and Arm-PCR of CDR3 regions. As originally analysed: Detected in the samples were 62 TRBV and 14 TRBJ segments. MiXCR was run by TCRdb on the multiplex PCR reads, yielding one entry per CDR3 protein. TCRdb's processing, not the authors' own work, is the source of the V and J calls. The sample lists some 330,000 distinct CDR3 sequences; roughly 24% were seen once. As for time point: persistent/refractory GD, antithyroid drugs over 5 years with positive TRAb. PBMCs were the source of the RNA used for TCR sequencing. An endocrinology unit in Xi'an, China, supplied the patients. Germline-derived CDR1 and CDR2 are SGHRS and YFSETQ. This CDR3 has 16 amino acids.

This chain uses TRBV5-1 with TRBJ2-6, with a possible D match to TRBD1 (6 bases). This sequence was found in a woman aged 40 to 50 with Graves disease. Material: peripheral blood mononuclear cells (PBMCs), obtained when the disease was refractory, from a patient treated with antithyroid drugs. The CDR3 DNA sequence: TGCGCCAGCAGCCCGGGACATCTGTCTGGGGCCAACGTTCTGACTTTC. The encoded protein is CASSPGHLSGANVLTF.